These T cell receptor beta chains were read from a single sample in a study of human T cells and chemical hapten exposure. MiXCR, run by TCRdb on the RACE reads, gives a single entry per CDR3 protein. Seen here are some 82,000 distinct CDR3 sequences, roughly 10% observed once, and the top ten hold around 4.4%. Sequencing used whole blood, obtained in connection with sensitization to the hapten diphenylcyclopropenone (DPC). These receptors all come from a woman aged 45-60 years with alopecia areata. Some clones in this sample may be carry-over from other donors' samples. CDR3s include the opening cysteine and the closing phenylalanine or tryptophan. The order of the fields is V gene, J gene, clone size, D gene, CDR3 protein, CDR3 DNA. The D gene is left open where the match is weak. A row's size may be missing; if present it is once, few, many or a size class.

V: TRBV11-2; J: TRBJ2-7; size: few; D: -; CDR3: CASSLEREQYF; DNA: TGTGCCAGCAGCTTAGAACGCGAGCAGTACTTC
V: TRBV7-2; J: TRBJ2-5; size: many; D: TRBD2; CDR3: CASSLGRLAGVETQYF; DNA: TGTGCCAGCAGCTTAGGGAGACTAGCGGGAGTGGAGACCCAGTACTTC
V: TRBV6-2/TRBV6-3; J: TRBJ2-5; size: -; D: TRBD1; CDR3: CASSVHSGQQETQYF; DNA: TGTGCCAGCAGTGTCCACTCGGGACAGCAAGAGACCCAGTACTTC
V: TRBV15; J: TRBJ2-3; size: -; D: -; CDR3: CATSRDSQDTQYF; DNA: TGTGCCACCAGCAGAGACTCCCAGGATACGCAGTATTTT
V: TRBV29-1; J: TRBJ1-5; size: many; D: -; CDR3: CSVGGGNQPQHF; DNA: TGCAGCGTTGGGGGAGGTAATCAGCCCCAGCATTTT
V: TRBV7-2; J: TRBJ1-3; size: many; D: -; CDR3: CASSLNTVVNGNTIYF; DNA: TGTGCCAGCAGCTTAAATACAGTCGTCAATGGAAACACCATATATTTT
V: TRBV29-1; J: TRBJ1-1; size: many; D: -; CDR3: CSVVWNTEAFF; DNA: TGCAGCGTTGTTTGGAACACTGAAGCTTTCTTT
V: TRBV10-2; J: TRBJ1-4; size: few; D: -; CDR3: CASSLVRMGKLFF; DNA: TGCGCCAGCAGTCTCGTTCGGATGGGAAAACTGTTTTTT
V: TRBV6-2/TRBV6-3; J: TRBJ1-5; size: few; D: -; CDR3: CASRDNNQPQHF; DNA: TGTGCCAGCAGGGACAACAATCAGCCCCAGCATTTT
V: TRBV20-1; J: TRBJ1-5; size: many; D: -; CDR3: CSARESTQPQHF; DNA: TGCAGTGCTAGAGAAAGTACTCAGCCCCAGCATTTT
V: TRBV20-1; J: TRBJ1-2; size: many; D: TRBD1; CDR3: CSAPGQGSDGYTF; DNA: TGCAGTGCTCCGGGACAGGGAAGTGACGGCTACACCTTC
V: TRBV7-6; J: TRBJ2-2; size: -; D: TRBD1; CDR3: CASSGQGFSTGELFF; DNA: TGTGCCAGCAGTGGACAGGGATTTAGCACCGGGGAGCTGTTTTTT
V: TRBV18; J: TRBJ1-3; size: few; D: -; CDR3: CASSPSGRGSGNTIYF; DNA: TGTGCCAGCTCACCATCCGGGAGGGGCTCTGGAAACACCATATATTTT
V: TRBV3-1; J: TRBJ2-1; size: few; D: -; CDR3: CASSQGTASPYNEQFF; DNA: TGTGCCAGCAGCCAAGGCACAGCCTCGCCTTACAATGAGCAGTTCTTC
V: TRBV6-6; J: TRBJ1-5; size: -; D: TRBD1; CDR3: CASSYSGQGSNQPQHF; DNA: TGTGCCAGCAGTTACTCCGGACAGGGCAGCAATCAGCCCCAGCATTTT
V: TRBV7-9; J: TRBJ2-1; size: many; D: TRBD2; CDR3: CASSLDLAGDNEQFF; DNA: TGTGCCAGCAGCTTAGACCTAGCGGGGGATAATGAGCAGTTCTTC
V: TRBV4-3; J: TRBJ2-7; size: -; D: -; CDR3: CASSQDLKLASARYEQYF; DNA: TGCGCCAGCAGCCAAGATCTCAAGCTGGCTAGCGCACGCTACGAGCAGTACTTC
V: TRBV18; J: TRBJ1-1; size: many; D: TRBD1; CDR3: CASSRQGAKTEAFF; DNA: TGTGCCAGCTCACGACAGGGGGCAAAGACTGAAGCTTTCTTT
V: TRBV28; J: TRBJ1-5; size: few; D: -; CDR3: CASRRQGNQPQHF; DNA: TGTGCCAGCAGGAGACAGGGCAATCAGCCCCAGCATTTT
V: TRBV6-1; J: TRBJ2-5; size: many; D: TRBD2; CDR3: CASSLRGTSGGGTQYF; DNA: TGTGCCAGCAGTCTTCGAGGGACTAGCGGGGGAGGGACCCAGTACTTC
V: TRBV6-6; J: TRBJ1-2; size: -; D: TRBD1; CDR3: CASSPRGELYGYTF; DNA: TGTGCCAGCAGCCCCAGGGGGGAGCTCTATGGCTACACCTTC
V: TRBV28; J: TRBJ2-3; size: -; D: -; CDR3: CASSKGSDTQYF; DNA: TGTGCCAGCAGCAAAGGGTCAGATACGCAGTATTTT
V: TRBV7-8; J: TRBJ2-3; size: few; D: TRBD2; CDR3: CASSLAAHVAGGLTDTQYF; DNA: TGTGCCAGCAGCTTAGCCGCCCACGTAGCGGGGGGGCTCACAGATACGCAGTATTTT
V: TRBV4-2; J: TRBJ1-5; size: few; D: TRBD1; CDR3: CASSRFRGENQPQHF; DNA: TGTGCCAGCAGCCGATTCAGGGGGGAGAATCAGCCCCAGCATTTT
V: TRBV28; J: TRBJ2-2; size: -; D: -; CDR3: CASISGRNTGELFF; DNA: TGTGCCAGCATTTCGGGGAGGAACACCGGGGAGCTGTTTTTT
V: TRBV6-6; J: TRBJ2-7; size: few; D: TRBD1; CDR3: CASRTGTGSTYEQYF; DNA: TGTGCCAGCAGGACCGGGACAGGGAGCACCTACGAGCAGTACTTC
V: TRBV6-2/TRBV6-3; J: TRBJ1-2; size: many; D: -; CDR3: CASSYPPGVNYGYTF; DNA: TGTGCCAGCAGTTACCCGCCGGGGGTGAACTATGGCTACACCTTC
V: TRBV4-2; J: TRBJ2-1; size: -; D: -; CDR3: CASSQGPYNEQFF; DNA: TGTGCCAGCAGCCAAGGTCCCTACAATGAGCAGTTCTTC
V: TRBV5-1; J: TRBJ1-1; size: few; D: TRBD1; CDR3: CASSPGQAEMNTEAFF; DNA: TGCGCCAGCAGCCCCGGACAGGCTGAAATGAACACTGAAGCTTTCTTT
V: TRBV14; J: TRBJ2-2; size: few; D: TRBD1; CDR3: CASSPWRTGQGARRWSGELFF; DNA: TGTGCCAGCAGCCCGTGGAGAACGGGACAGGGGGCGCGGAGGTGGTCCGGGGAGCTGTTTTTT
V: TRBV12-3/TRBV12-4; J: TRBJ2-1; size: -; D: -; CDR3: CASSLMRDYEQFF; DNA: TGTGCCAGCAGTTTGATGCGGGACTATGAGCAGTTCTTC
V: TRBV7-6; J: TRBJ2-3; size: many; D: -; CDR3: CASSLVGFRGTDTQYF; DNA: TGTGCCAGCAGCTTAGTTGGTTTCAGGGGCACAGATACGCAGTATTTT
V: TRBV15; J: TRBJ2-1; size: -; D: TRBD1; CDR3: CATSTRTGTNNEQFF; DNA: TGTGCCACCAGCACTCGGACAGGGACCAACAATGAGCAGTTCTTC